The clone carrying this TCR beta chain was seen ten or more times. Unique molecular identifiers were incorporated into the prepared TCRbeta library. TCRdb re-called the PCR reads with MiXCR, one entry per CDR3 protein. The sample yields around 360,000 distinct CDR3 sequences, about a tenth seen once. These data are taken from a study of T-cell reconstitution after alpha-beta-depleted transplantation in children. This CDR3 contains 14 residues. The J segment lost 8 bases and the V segment lost 1 base, leaving 4 bases of the junction unmatched. Germline-derived CDR1 and CDR2 are DFQATT and SNEGSKA (reference sequence).

The V call is TRBV20-1, the J call TRBJ2-1, with 11 positions matching TRBD2. This specimen consisted of PBMCs from the stem cell graft donor, obtained from the stem cell graft. This sequence originates from a human donor who donated a stem cell graft to a child with acute lymphoblastic leukemia. In DNA form, the CDR3 reads TGCAGTGCTAGAGGACTAGCGGGGTCTCATGAGCAGTTCTTC. As protein: CSARGLAGSHEQFF.